The 14 T cell receptor beta chains listed next were all sequenced from one sample in a study of cytomegalovirus exposure and HLA in healthy donors (dated by TCRdb to 2017 to 2019). Library construction relied on the immunoSEQ multiplex PCR assay. For the multiplex PCR, a mixture combining 60 forward primers for TCR Vbeta segments and 13 reverse primers for TCR Jbeta segments was used. This is the immuneACCESS table as TCRdb keeps it, with only in-frame sequences that have V and J called. A part of the clones is gone; compared with another copy, unresolved V genes explain less than half, and the rest is unexplained. The sample table lists over 120,000 clones, about four fifths of them with a count of one. The ten top clones hold around 4.4% of the sample. The material sequenced was PBMCs. The receptors originated from a man aged 40-55 years in good health and CMV-seronegative.

The genes are TRBV5-4 and TRBJ2-7, with 10 bases fitting TRBD2. CDR3 length: 18 amino acids. The J segment lost 2 bases and the V segment lost 1 base, leaving 12 bases of the junction unmatched. The V gene's germline CDR1 is SGHNT and CDR2 YYREEE (reference sequence). This CDR3 reads CASSLSPSGGYRAYEQYF. For the CDR3, the DNA is TGTGCCAGCAGCTTGTCTCCTAGCGGGGGCTATCGAGCCTACGAGCAGTACTTC.

This clone showed up just a few times. The J gene is TRBJ2-7, the V gene TRBV2, with D unresolved. The V and J ends lost 2 bases and 1 base respectively, with 3 bases between them. From germline, CDR1 is SNHLY and CDR2 FYNNEI. The CDR3 runs 12 residues. The CDR3 sequence: CASSESSYEQYF. The CDR3 coding sequence is TGTGCCAGCAGTGAATCATCCTACGAGCAGTACTTC.

CDR3 amino acids: CSVQDRGGYGYTF. The CDR3 nucleotides read TGCAGCGTTCAGGACAGGGGAGGCTATGGCTACACCTTC. V and J are TRBV29-1 and TRBJ1-2; TRBD1 aligns across 9 bases. The CDR3 has 13 amino acids. Per the germline V gene, CDR1 is SQVTM and CDR2 is ANQGSEA. The V and J ends lost 5 bases and 4 bases, in that order; junction bases with no gene match: 5.

The gene calls are TRBV5-1 and TRBJ2-5, with TRBD1 identical over 9 bases. The CDR3 runs to 15 residues. Per the germline V gene, CDR1 is SGHRS and CDR2 is YFSETQ. V trimming: 2 bases; J trimming: 5 bases; junction bases outside the gene matches: 7. CDR3 DNA sequence: TGCGCCAGCAGCTTTGACAGGGGGGGGAGTGAGACCCAGTACTTC. It codes for CASSFDRGGSETQYF.

The genes are TRBV7-8 and TRBJ2-7; 9 bases align to TRBD1. CDR1 and CDR2 (germline): SGHVS, FQNEAQ. The trim removed 2 bases at V and 1 base at J, leaving 6 bases unmatched. The CDR3 is 16 amino acids. The CDR3 region has the DNA TGTGCCAGCAGCTTACGTGGGGACAGGGTGTCCTACGAGCAGTACTTC. It specifies CASSLRGDRVSYEQYF.

J is TRBJ1-1 and V is TRBV14; tentatively, D is TRBD1 (6 bases). Trimming cost V 0 bases and J 1 base, with 21 bases left between them. Germline CDR1 SGHDN, CDR2 FVKESK. This CDR3 has 19 residues. In DNA form, the CDR3 reads TGTGCCAGCAGCCAAGATCGGAACAGGGCGGCCATGAGGAACACTGAAGCTTTCTTT. Protein product: CASSQDRNRAAMRNTEAFF.

The chain uses TRBV7-8 and TRBJ2-7; D not resolved. V shed 5 bases and J shed 0 bases, with 11 bases lying between them. The CDR3 loop spans 14 amino acids. Germline V CDR1 and CDR2: SGHVS, FQNEAQ. The chain's CDR3 is CASSLRTVSYEQYF. Written as DNA, the CDR3 is TGTGCCAGCAGCCTACGCACCGTCTCCTACGAGCAGTACTTC.

This clone has just a few counts. Other DNA sequences within the sample encode an identical CDR3. The chain recombines TRBV5-1 with TRBJ1-5; perhaps TRBD1 as D (6 bases). From germline, CDR1 is SGHRS and CDR2 YFSETQ. This CDR3 has 15 amino acids. Deletions cut 1 base from V and 1 base from J, with 9 bases between. The CDR3 DNA sequence: TGCGCCAGCAGCTTGACAGGGAAAAGCAATCAGCCCCAGCATTTT. This codes for CASSLTGKSNQPQHF.

Many counts were recorded for this clone. The chain employs TRBV10-3 and TRBJ2-7; TRBD2 is a possible D gene (5 bases). CDR1 is ENHRY, CDR2 SYGVKD, per germline. V gave up 5 bases and J gave up 1 base, with 15 bases separating them. The CDR3 totals 15 residues. CDR3 nucleotide sequence: TGTGCCATCAGTACCCTGGGCGGGCGTTCCTACGAGCAGTACTTC. Translation gives CAISTLGGRSYEQYF.

In its sample, this clone was seen once. V is TRBV7-2 and J is TRBJ2-1, with 8 bases fitting TRBD1. CDR1 SGHTA and CDR2 FQGNSA come from the germline V gene. This CDR3 is built from 16 residues. The V segment lost 10 bases and the J segment 4 bases; nucleotides outside the gene matches: 15. CDR3 residues: CATTPWTGQQYNEQFF. DNA of the CDR3: TGTGCCACAACCCCGTGGACAGGGCAACAATACAATGAGCAGTTCTTC.

V gene TRBV11-2 combines with J gene TRBJ2-1; 10 nucleotides line up with TRBD2. Trimming at V came to 5 bases and at J to 1 base, leaving 2 bases not matched to a gene. CDR1 and CDR2 (germline): SGHAT, FQNNGV. CDR3 length: 15 residues. The CDR3 DNA follows: TGTGCCAGCAGCCTGGGACTAGCGTCCTACAATGAGCAGTTCTTC. As protein: CASSLGLASYNEQFF. Full variable domain (missing parts from reference TRBV11-2 and TRBJ2-1): EAGVAQSPRYKIIEKRQSVAFWCNPISGHATLYWYQQILGQGPKLLIQFQNNGVVDDSQLPKDRFSAERLKGVDSTLKIQPAKLEDSAVYLCASSLGLASYNEQFFGPGTRLTVL.

This chain connects TRBV18 to TRBJ1-5; TRBD1 might be the D (5 bases). Trimming shortened V by 2 bases and J by 3 bases, and 8 bases separated the two germline ends. The CDR3 loop spans 14 amino acids. Germline V gene data show CDR1 as KGHSH and CDR2 as LQKENI. The CDR3 DNA follows: TGTGCCAGCTCACCAGCCAGGGACAATCAGCCCCAGCATTTT. Translation gives CASSPARDNQPQHF. Using reference TRBV18 and TRBJ1-5 for the parts outside the CDR3, the full variable domain is NAGVMQNPRHLVRRRGQEARLRCSPMKGHSHVYWYRQLPEEGLKFMVYLQKENIIDESGMPKERFSAEFPKEGPSILRIQQVVRGDSAAYFCASSPARDNQPQHFGDGTRLSIL.

The rearrangement links TRBV5-6 to TRBJ1-6; TRBD1 might be the D (5 bases). Trimming took 0 bases from V and 3 from J, leaving 7 bases between them. CDR1 is SGHDT and CDR2 is YYEEEE in the germline V gene. The CDR3 is made up of 15 amino acids. The CDR3: CASSLVQGYNSPLHF. The DNA of the CDR3 is TGTGCCAGCAGCTTGGTGCAGGGCTATAATTCACCCCTCCACTTT.

The rearrangement joins TRBV5-4 to TRBJ1-5; 9 nucleotides align to TRBD1. V lost 2 bases, J lost 6 bases, and 3 bases stayed unmatched. This CDR3 has 14 amino acids. Germline CDR1 reads SGHNT; CDR2 reads YYREEE (reference sequence). For the CDR3, the DNA is TGTGCCAGCAGCTTACAGGGGGCGGGTCAGCCCCAGCATTTT. Protein sequence: CASSLQGAGQPQHF.